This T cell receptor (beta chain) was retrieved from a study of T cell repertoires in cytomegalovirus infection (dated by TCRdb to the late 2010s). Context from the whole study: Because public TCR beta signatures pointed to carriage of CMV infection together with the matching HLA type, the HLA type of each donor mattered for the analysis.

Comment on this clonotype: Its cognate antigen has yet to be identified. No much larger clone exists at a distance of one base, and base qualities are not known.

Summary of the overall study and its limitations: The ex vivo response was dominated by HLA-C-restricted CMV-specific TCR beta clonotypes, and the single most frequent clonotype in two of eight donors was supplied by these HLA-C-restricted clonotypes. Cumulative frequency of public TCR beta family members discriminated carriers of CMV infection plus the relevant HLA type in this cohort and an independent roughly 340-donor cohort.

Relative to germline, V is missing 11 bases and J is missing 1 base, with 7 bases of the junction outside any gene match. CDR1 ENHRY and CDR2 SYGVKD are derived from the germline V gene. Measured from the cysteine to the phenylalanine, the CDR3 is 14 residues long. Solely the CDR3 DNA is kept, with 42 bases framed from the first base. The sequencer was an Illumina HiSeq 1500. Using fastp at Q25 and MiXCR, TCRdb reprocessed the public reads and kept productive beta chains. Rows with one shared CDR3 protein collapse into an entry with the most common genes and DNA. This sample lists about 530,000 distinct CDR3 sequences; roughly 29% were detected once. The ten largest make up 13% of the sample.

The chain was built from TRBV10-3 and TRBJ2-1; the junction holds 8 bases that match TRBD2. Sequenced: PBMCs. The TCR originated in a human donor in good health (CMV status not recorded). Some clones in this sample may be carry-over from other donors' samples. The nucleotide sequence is TGTGCCGTCTCCGGGACTAGTTCCTACAATGAGCAGTTCTTC. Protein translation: CAVSGTSSYNEQFF.